These 27 T cell receptor beta chains originate from one sample sequenced in a study of CD8 T cells in Susac syndrome. Random hexamers were used to reverse transcribe an amount of about 0.45 to 1 ug RNA. TCRdb re-called the immunoSEQ multiplex PCR reads with MiXCR, one entry per CDR3 protein. The table includes about 430,000 distinct CDR3 sequences, 75% to 90% detected once. Sequenced sample: CD8+ T cells from PBMCs. All receptors come from a human donor with multiple sclerosis.

The gene calls are TRBV28 and TRBJ2-7; tentative D call: TRBD2 (5 bases). V gave up 2 bases and J gave up 1 base, with 15 bases separating them. Germline assignment: CDR1 MDHEN and CDR2 SYDVKM. This CDR3 region has 16 residues. CDR3 loop: CASSLRAGAWSYEQYF. The CDR3 nucleotides are TGTGCCAGCAGTTTAAGGGCGGGCGCGTGGTCCTACGAGCAGTACTTC.

The chain is built from TRBV6-5 and TRBJ2-1; TRBD2 matches 13 bases. Germline V gene data show CDR1 as MNHEY and CDR2 as SVGAGI. The CDR3 loop spans 16 amino acids. V trimming: 4 bases; J trimming: 7 bases; junction bases outside the gene matches: 7. As DNA, the CDR3 is TGTGCCAGCAGTTGGGGACTAGCGGGGAATATTAATGAGCAGTTCTTC. Amino acids: CASSWGLAGNINEQFF.

The chain combines TRBV7-6 with TRBJ1-1; 11 nucleotides line up with TRBD1. The germline V gene encodes CDR1 SGHVS and CDR2 FNYEAQ. The junction had 3 bases not matched to a gene; V was cut back by 5 bases and J by 4 bases. This CDR3 region has 14 residues. In DNA, the CDR3 is TGTGCCAGCAGCGTGGGACAGGGGGGCACTGAAGCTTTCTTT. It specifies CASSVGQGGTEAFF.

There are a few counts of this clonotype. The CDR3 spells CASSPGPGHEQYF. CDR3 in DNA: TGTGCCAGCAGCCCAGGACCGGGCCACGAGCAGTACTTC. This chain links TRBV6-1 with TRBJ2-7; D uncertain. V was cut by 6 bases and J by 5 bases, with 14 bases left in between. CDR3 length: 13 amino acids. CDR1 is MNHNS and CDR2 is SASEGT in the germline V gene.

V gene TRBV10-3 combines with J gene TRBJ2-7; the D is unclear. Germline CDR1 ENHRY, CDR2 SYGVKD. This CDR3 contains 13 residues. Trimming took off 4 bases at V and 3 bases at J, with 10 bases between the two ends. CDR3 in amino acids: CAISGTDDYEQYF. The CDR3 DNA sequence: TGTGCCATCAGTGGGACCGACGACTACGAGCAGTACTTC.

The chain carries TRBV7-2 and TRBJ2-1; TRBD1 is a possible D gene (5 bases). V lost 1 base and J lost 1, with 17 bases in between. The length of the CDR3 is 18 residues. Germline CDR1 is SGHTA and CDR2 is FQGNSA. CDR3 sequence: CASSLVMSVPGSYNEQFF. The DNA for the CDR3 is TGTGCCAGCAGCTTAGTCATGTCAGTACCAGGGTCCTACAATGAGCAGTTCTTC.

This clonotype was recorded a few times. This sequence joins TRBV4-1 and TRBJ2-1; D is possibly TRBD1 (6 bases). CDR3 size: 14 residues. Trimming took 3 bases from V and 6 from J, leaving 12 bases between them. Germline-derived CDR1 and CDR2 are MGHRA and YSYEKL. This chain's CDR3 is CASSQSPGANEQFF. The DNA of the CDR3 is TGCGCCAGCAGCCAGTCCCCAGGGGCCAATGAGCAGTTCTTC.

The CDR3 DNA reads as TGTGCCAGCAGCCGAGGGACTAGCGGACTTAGTGAGCAGTTCTTC. Its protein is CASSRGTSGLSEQFF. This chain joins TRBV28 and TRBJ2-1, with 11 bases matching TRBD2. The CDR3 is 15 amino acids. Trimming removed 6 bases from V and 9 bases from J; junction bases left unmatched: 10. CDR1 is MDHEN and CDR2 is SYDVKM in the germline V gene.

V is TRBV6-2 or TRBV6-3 and J is TRBJ2-2; TRBD2 agrees at 7 bases. Germline V gives CDR1 MNHEY, CDR2 SVGEGT. Germline trimming cut 5 bases from V and 0 bases from J; bases unmatched to any gene: 9. The CDR3 contains 17 residues. The CDR3 protein is CASSNLLADPNTGELFF. The CDR3 nucleotides read TGTGCCAGCAGTAACCTCCTAGCGGACCCGAACACCGGGGAGCTGTTTTTT.

This rearrangement joins TRBV6-1 to TRBJ2-7, with D maybe TRBD2 (7 bases). CDR1 is MNHNS, CDR2 SASEGT, per germline. This CDR3 has 16 amino acids. Trimming pared 9 bases from V and 3 bases from J, leaving 24 bases between. CDR3 region: CASYTPTGTKYYEQYF. CDR3 in DNA: TGTGCCAGTTATACCCCTACAGGGACTAAATACTACGAGCAGTACTTC.

This clonotype was counted a single time. The rearrangement joins TRBV5-1 to TRBJ2-3; a weak D match, TRBD1 (6 bases). In germline, CDR1 is SGHRS, CDR2 YFSETQ. V shed 3 bases and J shed 5 bases, with 13 bases lying between them. The CDR3 has 14 residues. The CDR3 loop is CASSWGQGGDTQYF. The CDR3 region has the DNA TGCGCCAGCAGCTGGGGGCAGGGCGGAGATACGCAGTATTTT.

This clonotype was counted once. The chain employs TRBV30 and TRBJ2-1; 7 nucleotides line up with TRBD2. The CDR3 spans 17 residues. Germline lookup yields CDR1 GTSNPN and CDR2 SVGIG (reference sequence). Losses at the gene ends were 5 bases for V and 1 base for J; bases not matched to a gene: 14. The CDR3: CAWSAMSLARSYNEQFF. The CDR3 nucleotides read TGTGCCTGGTCCGCCATGTCACTAGCGAGGTCCTACAATGAGCAGTTCTTC.

The chain couples TRBV29-1 to TRBJ2-7; D remains ambiguous. The germline gives CDR1 SQVTM, CDR2 ANQGSEA. The CDR3 length is 13 residues. V was trimmed by 7 bases and J by 7 bases, leaving 20 bases between them. The CDR3 DNA reads TGCAGCGCTGCAGGCGAGCAGCCTGGGGAGCAGTACTTC. Its protein is CSAAGEQPGEQYF.

The gene calls are TRBV2 and TRBJ1-4, with 8 positions matching TRBD1. Per germline, CDR1 SNHLY and CDR2 FYNNEI. J lost 6 bases, V lost 5 bases, and 5 bases had no gene match. This CDR3 comprises 14 residues. CDR3 in DNA: TGTGCCAGCAGTTCGGACAGGGTTTATGAAAAACTGTTTTTT. This codes for CASSSDRVYEKLFF.

The chain employs TRBV28 and TRBJ1-2, with 9 bases fitting TRBD1. The CDR3 extends over 14 amino acids. Trimming at V came to 7 bases and at J to 4 bases, leaving 7 bases not matched to a gene. Germline V lookup: CDR1 MDHEN, CDR2 SYDVKM. The CDR3 loop reads CASILQGAGYGYTF. CDR3 in DNA: TGTGCCAGCATCCTACAGGGGGCTGGCTATGGCTACACCTTC.

The chain joins TRBV10-3 to TRBJ2-6, with 7 bases identical to TRBD1. The germline CDR1 and CDR2 sequences are ENHRY and SYGVKD. The ends lost 2 bases at V and 0 bases at J; junction bases unmatched: 7. The CDR3 is made up of 18 amino acids. DNA for the CDR3: TGTGCCATCAGTGAGGGACAGGACTTAGTCTCTGGGGCCAACGTCCTGACTTTC. The encoded protein is CAISEGQDLVSGANVLTF.

The chain combines TRBV11-2 with TRBJ2-1; unclear D gene. Per germline, CDR1 SGHAT and CDR2 FQNNGV. Trimming left V 3 bases short and J 8 bases short, with 11 bases between. This CDR3 contains 13 residues. This chain's CDR3 is CASSLSAEDEQFF. CDR3 nucleotide sequence: TGTGCCAGCAGCTTGTCGGCAGAAGATGAGCAGTTCTTC.

The chain joins TRBV25-1 to TRBJ2-7, with unresolved D. Trimming took off 2 bases at V and 5 bases at J, with 7 bases between the two ends. Germline V gives CDR1 MGHDK, CDR2 SYGVNS. The CDR3 loop spans 12 amino acids. CDR3 DNA sequence: TGTGCCAGCAGTGAAGTGGGCCACGAGCAGTACTTC. Amino acids: CASSEVGHEQYF.

The chain links TRBV12-3 or TRBV12-4 to TRBJ2-2; D is possibly TRBD2 (5 bases). The CDR3 extends over 15 amino acids. Trimming took 6 bases from V and 7 from J, leaving 18 bases between them. The CDR3 region is CASRGRSKEGGELFF. CDR3 nucleotides: TGTGCCAGCAGGGGGAGATCGAAGGAAGGCGGGGAGCTGTTTTTT.

Concerning this clonotype: A junction boundary mismatches the germline segment, possibly from a read error. The chain employs TRBV7-2 and TRBJ1-1; no clear D. There are 13 residues in the CDR3. Germline V gives CDR1 SGHTA, CDR2 FQGNSA. The CDR3 sequence: CASNLDLNTEAFF. CDR3 DNA: TGTGCCAGCAACTTAGACCTGAACACTGAAGCTTTCTTT.

The CDR3 DNA follows: TGCGCCAGCAGCCCCACGACAGGAACCGGAACCGGGGAGCTGTTTTTT. This gives the protein CASSPTTGTGTGELFF. The chain carries TRBV4-1 and TRBJ2-2; D might be TRBD1 (6 bases). This CDR3 contains 16 residues. Per germline, CDR1 MGHRA and CDR2 YSYEKL. V was pared by 4 bases and J by 5 bases, with 17 bases between.

This clonotype was recorded once. The V and J genes are TRBV20-1 and TRBJ2-2; unclear D gene. Germline V gene data show CDR1 as DFQATT and CDR2 as SNEGSKA (reference sequence). This CDR3 spans 16 amino acids. Trimming took off 0 bases at V and 0 bases at J, with 11 bases between the two ends. CDR3 nucleotide sequence: TGCAGTGCTAGAGAATGGCCATCCGCGAACACCGGGGAGCTGTTTTTT. It is translated as CSAREWPSANTGELFF.

The chain joins TRBV6-1 to TRBJ2-2; D ambiguous. Germline V gene sequence: CDR1 MNHNS, CDR2 SASEGT. The CDR3 sequence is 16 residues long. Deletions cut 8 bases from V and 0 bases from J, with 16 bases between. In DNA, the CDR3 is TGTGCCAGCTCGATCCTCCCGGGCCCGAACACCGGGGAGCTGTTTTTT. This translates into CASSILPGPNTGELFF.

This clonotype was seen only a few times. V is TRBV18 and J is TRBJ1-1; D gene uncertain. V lost 0 bases, J lost 0 bases, and 2 bases lay in between. The V gene's germline CDR1 is KGHSH and CDR2 LQKENI. The CDR3 consists of 13 residues. This CDR3 is CASSPPVNTEAFF. The CDR3 region has the DNA TGTGCCAGCTCACCACCCGTGAACACTGAAGCTTTCTTT.

V usage is TRBV4-1 and J usage is TRBJ2-5; D might be TRBD1 (6 bases). The V end was cut by 4 bases, the J end by 2 bases, with 11 bases between. The CDR3 is made up of 14 amino acids. From germline, CDR1 is MGHRA and CDR2 YSYEKL. DNA of the CDR3: TGCGCCAGCAGCCCCGCGGACAGACAAGAGACCCAGTACTTC. Its translation is CASSPADRQETQYF.

The chain has TRBV30 and TRBJ2-7, with D possibly matching TRBD2 (5 bases). The CDR3 is 14 residues long. The V and J ends lost 1 base and 2 bases respectively, with 12 bases between them. Germline V gene data show CDR1 as GTSNPN and CDR2 as SVGIG (reference sequence). CDR3 loop: CAWSASFGAYEQYF. The CDR3 region has the DNA TGTGCCTGGAGTGCTTCATTCGGGGCCTACGAGCAGTACTTC.

The rearrangement links TRBV6-5 to TRBJ1-1; no definite D call. The CDR3 has 15 residues. The germline CDR1 and CDR2 sequences are MNHEY and SVGAGI. The germline V and J ends were trimmed by 4 bases and 4 bases, with 16 bases remaining between them. In DNA form, the CDR3 reads TGTGCCAGCAGTTCCCTACCTGGAAGGAGCACTGAAGCTTTCTTT. Protein: CASSSLPGRSTEAFF.